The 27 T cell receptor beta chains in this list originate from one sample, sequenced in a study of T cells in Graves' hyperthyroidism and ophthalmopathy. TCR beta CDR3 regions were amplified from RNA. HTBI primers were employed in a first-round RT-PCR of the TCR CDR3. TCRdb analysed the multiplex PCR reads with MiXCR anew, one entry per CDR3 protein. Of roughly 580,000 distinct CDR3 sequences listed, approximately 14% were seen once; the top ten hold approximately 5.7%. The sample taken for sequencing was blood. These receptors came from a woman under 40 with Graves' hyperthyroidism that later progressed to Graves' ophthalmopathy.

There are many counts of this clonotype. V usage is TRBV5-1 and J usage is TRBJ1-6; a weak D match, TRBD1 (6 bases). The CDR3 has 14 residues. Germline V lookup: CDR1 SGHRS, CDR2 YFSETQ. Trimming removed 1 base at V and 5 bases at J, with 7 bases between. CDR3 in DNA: TGCGCCAGCAGCTTGCGACAGGATAATTCACCCCTCCACTTT. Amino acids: CASSLRQDNSPLHF.

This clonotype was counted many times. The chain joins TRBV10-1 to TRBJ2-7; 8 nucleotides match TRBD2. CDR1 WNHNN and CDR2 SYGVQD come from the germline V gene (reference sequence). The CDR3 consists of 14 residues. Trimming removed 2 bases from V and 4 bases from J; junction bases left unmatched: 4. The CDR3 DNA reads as TGCGCCAGCAGTGAGAGTAGCGGGAATTACGAGCAGTACTTC. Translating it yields CASSESSGNYEQYF.

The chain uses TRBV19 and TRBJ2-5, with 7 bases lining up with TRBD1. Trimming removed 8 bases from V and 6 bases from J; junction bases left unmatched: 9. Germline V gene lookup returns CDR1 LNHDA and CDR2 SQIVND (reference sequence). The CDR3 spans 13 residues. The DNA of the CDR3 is TGTGCCAGTTCAAAGGGGGCCGTCAAGACCCAGTACTTC. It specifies CASSKGAVKTQYF.

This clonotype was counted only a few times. CDR3 amino acids: CSARDANPGLAGDWNEQFF. DNA for the CDR3: TGCAGTGCTAGAGATGCGAATCCGGGACTAGCGGGAGATTGGAATGAGCAGTTCTTC. This sequence joins TRBV20-1 and TRBJ2-1, with 14 bases matching TRBD2. The CDR3 covers 19 residues. Germline assignment: CDR1 DFQATT and CDR2 SNEGSKA (reference sequence). Trimming removed 0 bases from V and 7 bases from J; junction bases left unmatched: 14.

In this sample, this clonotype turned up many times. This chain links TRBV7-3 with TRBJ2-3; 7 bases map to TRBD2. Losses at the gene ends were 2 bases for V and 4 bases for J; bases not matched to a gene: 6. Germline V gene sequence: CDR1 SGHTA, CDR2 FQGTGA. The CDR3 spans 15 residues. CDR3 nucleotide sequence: TGTGCCAGCAGCTTAGATGCCGCGGGGGCAGATACGCAGTATTTT. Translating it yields CASSLDAAGADTQYF.

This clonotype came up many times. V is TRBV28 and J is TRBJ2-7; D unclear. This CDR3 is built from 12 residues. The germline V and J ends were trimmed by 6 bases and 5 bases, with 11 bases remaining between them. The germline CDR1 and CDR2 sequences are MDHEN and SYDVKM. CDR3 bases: TGTGCCAGCAGCCTTAAAGTGGACGAGCAGTACTTC. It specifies CASSLKVDEQYF.

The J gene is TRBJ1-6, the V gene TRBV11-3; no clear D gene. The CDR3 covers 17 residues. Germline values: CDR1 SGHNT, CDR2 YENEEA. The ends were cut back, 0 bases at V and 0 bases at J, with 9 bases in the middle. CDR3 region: CASSLEDSFSYNSPLHF. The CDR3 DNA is TGTGCCAGCAGCTTAGAAGACTCATTCTCCTATAATTCACCCCTCCACTTT.

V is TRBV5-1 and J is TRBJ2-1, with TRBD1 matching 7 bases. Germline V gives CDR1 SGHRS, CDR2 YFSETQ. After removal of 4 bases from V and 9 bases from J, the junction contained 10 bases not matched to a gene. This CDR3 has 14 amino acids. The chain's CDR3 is CASSTTGEGFEQFF. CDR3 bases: TGCGCCAGCAGCACTACAGGGGAAGGTTTTGAGCAGTTCTTC.

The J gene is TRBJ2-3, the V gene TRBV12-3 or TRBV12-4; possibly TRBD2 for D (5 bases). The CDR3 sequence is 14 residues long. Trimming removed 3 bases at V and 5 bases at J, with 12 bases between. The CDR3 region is CASSLGEGVDTQYF. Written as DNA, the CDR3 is TGTGCCAGCAGTTTGGGAGAGGGAGTAGATACGCAGTATTTT.

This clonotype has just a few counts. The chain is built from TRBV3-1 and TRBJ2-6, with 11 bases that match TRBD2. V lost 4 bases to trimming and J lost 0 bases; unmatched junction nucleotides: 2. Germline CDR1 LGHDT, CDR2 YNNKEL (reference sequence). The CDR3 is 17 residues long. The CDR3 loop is CASSLGTSGSGANVLTF. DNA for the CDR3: TGTGCCAGCAGCCTAGGGACTAGCGGCTCTGGGGCCAACGTCCTGACTTTC.

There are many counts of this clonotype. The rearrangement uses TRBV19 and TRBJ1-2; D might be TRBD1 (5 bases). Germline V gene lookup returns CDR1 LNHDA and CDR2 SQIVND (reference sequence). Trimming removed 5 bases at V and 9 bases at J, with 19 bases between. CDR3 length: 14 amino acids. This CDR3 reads CASSAPGPSGSYTF. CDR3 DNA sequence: TGTGCCAGTAGTGCCCCGGGACCTTCTGGCAGCTACACCTTC.

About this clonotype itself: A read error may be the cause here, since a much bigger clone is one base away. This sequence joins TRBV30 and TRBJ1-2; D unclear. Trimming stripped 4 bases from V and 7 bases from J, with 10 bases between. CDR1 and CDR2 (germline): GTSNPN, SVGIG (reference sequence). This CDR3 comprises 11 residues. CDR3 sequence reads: CAWTAGFGYTF. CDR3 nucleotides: TGTGCCTGGACTGCGGGGTTTGGCTACACCTTC.

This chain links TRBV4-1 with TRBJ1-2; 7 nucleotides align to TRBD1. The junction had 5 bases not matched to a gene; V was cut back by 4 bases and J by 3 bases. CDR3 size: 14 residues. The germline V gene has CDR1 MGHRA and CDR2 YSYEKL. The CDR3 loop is CASSPTQGDYGYTF. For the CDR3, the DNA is TGCGCCAGCAGCCCTACCCAGGGGGACTATGGCTACACCTTC.

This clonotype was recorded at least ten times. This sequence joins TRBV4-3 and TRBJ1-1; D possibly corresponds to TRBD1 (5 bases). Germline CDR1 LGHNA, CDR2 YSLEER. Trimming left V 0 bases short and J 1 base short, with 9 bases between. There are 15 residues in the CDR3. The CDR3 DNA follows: TGCGCCAGCAGCCAAGAGAGACAGAGGAACACTGAAGCTTTCTTT. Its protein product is CASSQERQRNTEAFF.

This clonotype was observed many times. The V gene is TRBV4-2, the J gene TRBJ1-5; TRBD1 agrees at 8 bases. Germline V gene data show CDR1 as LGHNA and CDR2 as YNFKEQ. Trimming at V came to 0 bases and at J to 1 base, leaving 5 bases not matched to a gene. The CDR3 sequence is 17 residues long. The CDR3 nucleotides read TGTGCCAGCAGCCAAGATCAGGGGGCTTCCAGCAATCAGCCCCAGCATTTT. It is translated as CASSQDQGASSNQPQHF.

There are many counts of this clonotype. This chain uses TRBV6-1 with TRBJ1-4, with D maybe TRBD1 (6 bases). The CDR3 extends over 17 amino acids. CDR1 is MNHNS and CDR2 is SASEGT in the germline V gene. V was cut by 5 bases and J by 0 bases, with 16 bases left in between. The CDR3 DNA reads TGTGCCAGCAGTAGAAGAGGACAGTTTGCAACTAATGAAAAACTGTTTTTT. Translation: CASSRRGQFATNEKLFF.

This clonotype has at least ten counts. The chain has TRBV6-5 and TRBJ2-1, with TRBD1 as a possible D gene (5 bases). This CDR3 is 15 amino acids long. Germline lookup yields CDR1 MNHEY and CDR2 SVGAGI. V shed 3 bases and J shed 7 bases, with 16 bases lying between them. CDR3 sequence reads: CASSYRSGLANEQFF. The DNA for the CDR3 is TGTGCCAGCAGTTATAGATCAGGGTTGGCGAATGAGCAGTTCTTC.

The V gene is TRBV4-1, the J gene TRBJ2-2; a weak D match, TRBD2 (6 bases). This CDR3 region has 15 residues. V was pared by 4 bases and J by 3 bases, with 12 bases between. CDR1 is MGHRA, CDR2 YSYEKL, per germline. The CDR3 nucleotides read TGCGCCAGCAGCCGCCTAGCGTCGGACACCGGGGAGCTGTTTTTT. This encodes CASSRLASDTGELFF.

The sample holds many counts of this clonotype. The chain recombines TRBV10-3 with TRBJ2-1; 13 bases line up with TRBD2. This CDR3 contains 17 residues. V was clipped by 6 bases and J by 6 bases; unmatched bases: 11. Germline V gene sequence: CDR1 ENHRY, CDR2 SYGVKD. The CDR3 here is CAISSGLAGEGPNEQFF. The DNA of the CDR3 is TGTGCCATCAGCTCCGGACTAGCGGGGGAAGGACCCAATGAGCAGTTCTTC.

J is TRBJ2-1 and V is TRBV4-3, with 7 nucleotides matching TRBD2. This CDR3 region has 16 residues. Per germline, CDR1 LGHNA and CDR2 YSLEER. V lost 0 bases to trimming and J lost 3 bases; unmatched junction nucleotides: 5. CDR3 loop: CASSQDTLADYNEQFF. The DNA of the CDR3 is TGCGCCAGCAGCCAAGACACCCTAGCGGACTACAATGAGCAGTTCTTC.

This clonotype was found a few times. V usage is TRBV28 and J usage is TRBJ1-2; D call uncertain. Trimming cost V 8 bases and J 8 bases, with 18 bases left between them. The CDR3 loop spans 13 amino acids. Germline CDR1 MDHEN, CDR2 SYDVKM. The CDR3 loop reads CASQPAVRAGYTF. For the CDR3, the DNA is TGTGCCAGCCAACCCGCGGTGAGGGCCGGCTACACCTTC.

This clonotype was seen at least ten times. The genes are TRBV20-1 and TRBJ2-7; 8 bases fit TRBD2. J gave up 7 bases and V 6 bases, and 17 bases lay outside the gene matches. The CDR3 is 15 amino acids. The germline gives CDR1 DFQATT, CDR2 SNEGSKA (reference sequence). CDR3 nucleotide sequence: TGCAGTGCCCCCCCCGGTAGCGGGAATGTCGAGGAGCAGTACTTC. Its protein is CSAPPGSGNVEEQYF.

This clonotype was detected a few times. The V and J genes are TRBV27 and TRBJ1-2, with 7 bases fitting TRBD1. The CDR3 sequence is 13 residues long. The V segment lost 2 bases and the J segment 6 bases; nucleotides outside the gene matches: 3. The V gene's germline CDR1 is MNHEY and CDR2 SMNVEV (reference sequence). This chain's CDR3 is CASSLAQGNGYTF. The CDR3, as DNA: TGTGCCAGCAGTTTAGCACAGGGGAATGGCTACACCTTC.

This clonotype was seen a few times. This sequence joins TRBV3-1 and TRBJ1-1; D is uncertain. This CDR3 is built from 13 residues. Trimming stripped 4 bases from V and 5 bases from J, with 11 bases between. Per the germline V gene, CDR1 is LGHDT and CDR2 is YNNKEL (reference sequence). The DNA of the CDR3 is TGTGCCAGCAGCCCACTTCCGGGGACTGAAGCTTTCTTT. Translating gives CASSPLPGTEAFF.

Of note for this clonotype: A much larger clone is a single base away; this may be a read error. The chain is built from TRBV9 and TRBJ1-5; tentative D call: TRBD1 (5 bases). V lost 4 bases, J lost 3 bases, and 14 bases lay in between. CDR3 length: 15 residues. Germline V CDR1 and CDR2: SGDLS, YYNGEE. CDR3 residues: CASSPSRGNNQPQHF. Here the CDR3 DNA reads TGTGCCAGCAGCCCCTCACGGGGCAACAATCAGCCCCAGCATTTT.

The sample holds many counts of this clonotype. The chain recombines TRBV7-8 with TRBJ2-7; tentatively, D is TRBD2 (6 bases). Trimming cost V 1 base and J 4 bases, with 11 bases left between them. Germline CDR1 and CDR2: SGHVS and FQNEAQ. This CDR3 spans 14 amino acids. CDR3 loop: CASSLVPGEYEQYF. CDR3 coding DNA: TGTGCCAGCAGCTTAGTTCCGGGAGAGTACGAGCAGTACTTC.

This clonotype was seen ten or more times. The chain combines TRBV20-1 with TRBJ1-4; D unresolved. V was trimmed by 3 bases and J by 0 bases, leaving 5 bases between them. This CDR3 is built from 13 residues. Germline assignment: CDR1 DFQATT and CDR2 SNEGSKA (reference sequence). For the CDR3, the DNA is TGCAGTGCTAGGGGGACAACTAATGAAAAACTGTTTTTT. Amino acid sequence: CSARGTTNEKLFF.